The rows below give T cell receptor beta chains drawn from one sample of a study of PD-1 blockade in classical Hodgkin lymphoma. Only in-frame clones appear in the TCRdb table, and some are missing; sequencing was by immunoSEQ multiplex PCR. The sample has roughly 100,000 clones; about 92% are singletons. The material was peripheral blood mononuclear cells (PBMCs), obtained before the fourth cycle of nivolumab. All receptors come from a human donor with classical Hodgkin lymphoma. Each CDR3 is given with its conserved first and last residue. D genes are given only for firm matches. Size is omitted from some rows. Given values are once, few, many or a class for expanded clones.

d_call	j_call	clone_size	v_call	cdr3_nt	cdr3_aa
TRBD1	TRBJ1-1	-	TRBV7-8	TGTGCCAGCAGCTTAGACGGACAGGGTGAAGCTTTCTTT	CASSLDGQGEAFF
TRBD2	TRBJ2-1	-	TRBV5-1	TGCGCCAGCAGCTTGGTGCCGGGACTAGGAGGGAATGAGCAGTTCTTC	CASSLVPGLGGNEQFF
-	TRBJ2-5	-	TRBV10-2	TGCGCCAGCAGTGTGGGACGGAGACAAGAGACCCAGTACTTC	CASSVGRRQETQYF
TRBD2	TRBJ2-7	-	TRBV25-1	TGTGCCAGCAGGTTAGCGGGAGAGGGCGAGCAGTACTTC	CASRLAGEGEQYF
-	TRBJ1-1	-	TRBV7-2	TGTGCCAGCAGCCCAATGTGGGGGGGGCAGGCTGAAGCTTTCTTT	CASSPMWGGQAEAFF
-	TRBJ2-1	-	TRBV14	TGTGCCAGCAGCCCCCCCGGGACCATGCGTCGTGAGCAGTTCTTC	CASSPPGTMRREQFF
-	TRBJ2-7	-	TRBV4-1	TGCGCCAGCAGCCAAGGGGTTACCTACGAGCAGTACTTC	CASSQGVTYEQYF
TRBD2	TRBJ2-5	-	TRBV19	TGTGCCAGTAGTATAGTGGGGACTAGCGGTTACCAAGAGACCCAGTACTTC	CASSIVGTSGYQETQYF
-	TRBJ1-5	once	TRBV5-5	TGTGCCAGCAGCGTTCGGGAACGGCTGAGCAATCAGCCCCAGCATTTT	CASSVRERLSNQPQHF
TRBD1	TRBJ1-6	once	TRBV27	TGTGCCAGCAGTTTTGGGACAGGGGGCCCGTATCTCCACTTT	CASSFGTGGPYLHF
TRBD2	TRBJ2-7	-	TRBV25-1	TGTGCCACCTCCGGGACTAGCTCCTACGAGCAGTACTTC	CATSGTSSYEQYF
-	TRBJ2-6	-	TRBV30	TGTGCCTGGACTGGGGCCAACGTCCTGACTTTC	CAWTGANVLTF
-	TRBJ1-1	-	TRBV27	TGTGCCAGCAGTTTAAGTTACGGGAACACTGAAGCTTTCTTT	CASSLSYGNTEAFF
TRBD1	TRBJ2-7	-	TRBV5-1	TGCGCCAGCAGCCTCCGGGACAGGGAAACGAACGAGCAGTACTTC	CASSLRDRETNEQYF
-	TRBJ1-2	few	TRBV6-5	TGTGCCAGCAGCTCCGGGACGCTCTATGGCTACACCTTC	CASSSGTLYGYTF
-	TRBJ1-5	once	TRBV27	TGTGCCAGCAGTTTGGCAGGCGGCAATCAGCCCCAGCATTTT	CASSLAGGNQPQHF
TRBD2	TRBJ2-1	-	TRBV4-3	TGCGCCAGCAGCCCCAGAAGTCCAGCGGGAGTTGGGAATGAGCAGTTCTTC	CASSPRSPAGVGNEQFF
-	TRBJ1-1	-	TRBV5-1	TGCGCCAGCAGCTTGGAGAGTCACATGAACACTGAAGCTTTCTTT	CASSLESHMNTEAFF
-	TRBJ1-5	-	TRBV15	TGTGCCACCAGCATAGGATTCGGTAGCAATCAGCCCCAGCATTTT	CATSIGFGSNQPQHF
-	TRBJ2-6	-	TRBV6-1	TGTGCCAGCAGTGCGGGGGAATCTGGGGCCAACGTCCTGACTTTC	CASSAGESGANVLTF
-	TRBJ2-3	-	TRBV9	TGTGCCAGCAGCCCCAGTGGGACTAGCACAGATACGCAGTATTTT	CASSPSGTSTDTQYF
-	TRBJ2-4	-	TRBV25-1	TGTGCCAGCAGTGAACGGGGGGCCAAAAACATTCAGTACTTC	CASSERGAKNIQYF
TRBD1	TRBJ2-2	-	TRBV12-5	TGTGCTAGTGGTACGGGACAGGGAAACACCGGGGAGCTGTTTTTT	CASGTGQGNTGELFF
TRBD2	TRBJ2-1	-	TRBV10-3	TGTGCCATCATTAGGGACGGTATTCTCAGCGGGAGGACCTACAATGAGCAGTTCTTC	CAIIRDGILSGRTYNEQFF
-	TRBJ2-7	once	TRBV2	TGTGCCAGCAGTGAGGCTCCCCCCTACGAGCAGTACTTC	CASSEAPPYEQYF
TRBD2	TRBJ2-7	-	TRBV7-2	TGTGCCAGCAGCTCACGGGGAGGGGAACCCTACGAGCAGTACTTC	CASSSRGGEPYEQYF
TRBD2	TRBJ2-5	-	TRBV28	TGTGCCAGCAGTTCGCTAGCGGGAGGCCCATGGACCCAGTACTTC	CASSSLAGGPWTQYF
-	TRBJ1-2	-	TRBV6-1	TGTGCCAGCAGTGAATTCTCAGCGAACTATGGCTACACCTTC	CASSEFSANYGYTF
-	TRBJ1-4	few	TRBV30	TGTGCCTGGAGTACGGGGGCAACTAATGAAAAACTGTTTTTT	CAWSTGATNEKLFF
TRBD1	TRBJ2-2	-	TRBV19	TGTGCCAGTAGTATCGGGACAGGGGAAACCGGGGAGCTGTTTTTT	CASSIGTGETGELFF
-	TRBJ1-1	few	TRBV29-1	TGCAGCGTTGTAGGTCGGTACAGGTTGAACACTGAAGCTTTCTTT	CSVVGRYRLNTEAFF
-	TRBJ1-2	-	TRBV2	TGTGCCAGCAGTGTCTTACAGGATGGCTATGGCTACACCTTC	CASSVLQDGYGYTF
TRBD2	TRBJ2-3	once	TRBV27	TGTGCCAGCAGTTTATTAGCTAGCGGGAGTGTAGATACGCAGTATTTT	CASSLLASGSVDTQYF
-	TRBJ1-5	-	TRBV4-2	TGTGCCAGCAGCCAGGGGGATAGCAATCAGCCCCAGCATTTT	CASSQGDSNQPQHF
TRBD2	TRBJ2-1	few	TRBV30	TGTGCCTGGAGTTTAGCGGGGATGACCTACAATGAGCAGTTCTTC	CAWSLAGMTYNEQFF
-	TRBJ2-7	once	TRBV11-1	TGTGCCAGCAGCTTTGTGGGGTCCTACGAGCAGTACTTC	CASSFVGSYEQYF
-	TRBJ1-2	-	TRBV5-8	TGTGCCAGCAGCTTGGGAGGCTCAGGGCCTGGCTACACCTTC	CASSLGGSGPGYTF
TRBD2	TRBJ2-1	-	TRBV28	TGTGCCAGCAGTTTAACCGGGCTAGCGGGAGGCAATGAGCAGTTCTTC	CASSLTGLAGGNEQFF
-	TRBJ2-6	-	TRBV6-5	TGTGCCAGCAGTTACGGAGGGGCCAACGTCCTGACTTTC	CASSYGGANVLTF
-	TRBJ2-7	-	TRBV5-1	TGCGCCAGCTCAGGAATCGGGCCCTACGAGCAGTACTTC	CASSGIGPYEQYF
-	TRBJ2-6	-	TRBV2	TGTGCCAGCAGACCGGGGGCCGGGGCCAACGTCCTGACTTTC	CASRPGAGANVLTF
-	TRBJ2-7	-	TRBV15	TGTGCCACCAGCAGAGACGACTCAGGGACCTACGAGCAGTACTTC	CATSRDDSGTYEQYF
-	TRBJ2-7	-	TRBV18	TGTGCCAGCTCACCTCCGGGAATCGGGGGGCGTAGGATCATTGGCTCCTACGAGCAGTACTTC	CASSPPGIGGRRIIGSYEQYF
-	TRBJ2-1	-	TRBV29-1	TGCAGCGTTGAAGTTACCACCTACAATGAGCAGTTCTTC	CSVEVTTYNEQFF
-	TRBJ2-2	-	TRBV6-6	TGTGCCAGCACCCAGCGAGAAGACACCGGGGAGCTGTTTTTT	CASTQREDTGELFF